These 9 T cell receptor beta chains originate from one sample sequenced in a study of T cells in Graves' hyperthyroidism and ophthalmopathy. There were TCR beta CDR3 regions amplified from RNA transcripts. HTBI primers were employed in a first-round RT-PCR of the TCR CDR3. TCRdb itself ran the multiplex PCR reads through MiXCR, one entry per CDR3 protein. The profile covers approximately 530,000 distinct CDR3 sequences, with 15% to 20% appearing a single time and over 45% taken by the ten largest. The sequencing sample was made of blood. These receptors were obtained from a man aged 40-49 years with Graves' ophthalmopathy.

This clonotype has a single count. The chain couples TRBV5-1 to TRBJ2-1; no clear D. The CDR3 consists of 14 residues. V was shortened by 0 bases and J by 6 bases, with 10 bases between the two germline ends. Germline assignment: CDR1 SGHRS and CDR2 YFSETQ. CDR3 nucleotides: TGCGCCAGCAGCTTGGGACAACGGTTCAATGAGCAGTTCTTC. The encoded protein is CASSLGQRFNEQFF. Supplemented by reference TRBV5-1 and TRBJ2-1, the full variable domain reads KAGVTQTPRYLIKTRGQQVTLSCSPISGHRSVSWYQQTPGQGLQFLFEYFSETQRNKGNFPGRFSGRQFSNSRSEMNVSTLELGDSALYLCASSLGQRFNEQFFGPGTRLTVL.

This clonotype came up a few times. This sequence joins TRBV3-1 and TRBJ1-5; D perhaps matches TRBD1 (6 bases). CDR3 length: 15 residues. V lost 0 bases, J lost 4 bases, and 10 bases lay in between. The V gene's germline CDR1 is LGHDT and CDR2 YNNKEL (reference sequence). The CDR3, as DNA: TGTGCCAGCAGCCAAGATAGGGGGTGGAATCAGCCCCAGCATTTT. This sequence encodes CASSQDRGWNQPQHF. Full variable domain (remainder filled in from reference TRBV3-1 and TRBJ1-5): DTAVSQTPKYLVTQMGNDKSIKCEQNLGHDTMYWYKQDSKKFLKIMFSYNNKELIINETVPNRFSPKSPDKAHLNLHINSLELGDSAVYFCASSQDRGWNQPQHFGDGTRLSIL.

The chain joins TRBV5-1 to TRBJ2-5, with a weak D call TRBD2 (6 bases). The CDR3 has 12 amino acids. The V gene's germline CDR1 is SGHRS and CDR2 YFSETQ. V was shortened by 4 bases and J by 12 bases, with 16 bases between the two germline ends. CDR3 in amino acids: CASSPLLRGEYF. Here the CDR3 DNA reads TGCGCCAGCAGCCCTCTCCTGCGCGGGGAGTACTTC.

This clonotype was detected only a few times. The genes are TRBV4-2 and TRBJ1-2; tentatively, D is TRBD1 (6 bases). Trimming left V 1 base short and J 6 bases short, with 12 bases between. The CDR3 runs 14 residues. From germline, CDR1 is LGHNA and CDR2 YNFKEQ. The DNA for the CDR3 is TGTGCCAGCAGCCAAGGACAGGCGAGGGATGGCTACACCTTC. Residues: CASSQGQARDGYTF.

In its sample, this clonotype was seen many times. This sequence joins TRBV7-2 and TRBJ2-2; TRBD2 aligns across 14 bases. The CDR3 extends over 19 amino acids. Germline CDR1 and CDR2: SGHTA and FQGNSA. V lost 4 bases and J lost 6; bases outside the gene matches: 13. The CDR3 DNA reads TGTGCCAGCAGCTCTTATGGACTAGCGGGGGGACGAAGGGCCGGGGAGCTGTTTTTT. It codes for CASSSYGLAGGRRAGELFF.

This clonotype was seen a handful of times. In DNA, the CDR3 is TGCAGTGCTAGAAAAATCCCGGCCCAAAGGGAAGAGACCCAGTACTTC. This translates into CSARKIPAQREETQYF. The gene calls are TRBV20-1 and TRBJ2-5; D is ambiguous. The CDR3 covers 16 residues. Trimming took off 2 bases at V and 3 bases at J, with 19 bases between the two ends. From germline, CDR1 is DFQATT and CDR2 SNEGSKA (reference sequence).

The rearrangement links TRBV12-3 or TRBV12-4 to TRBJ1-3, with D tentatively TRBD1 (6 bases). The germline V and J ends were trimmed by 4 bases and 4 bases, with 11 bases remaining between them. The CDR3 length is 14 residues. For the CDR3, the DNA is TGTGCCAGCAGTTCCACAGGGCCCGGAAACACCATATATTTT. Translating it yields CASSSTGPGNTIYF.

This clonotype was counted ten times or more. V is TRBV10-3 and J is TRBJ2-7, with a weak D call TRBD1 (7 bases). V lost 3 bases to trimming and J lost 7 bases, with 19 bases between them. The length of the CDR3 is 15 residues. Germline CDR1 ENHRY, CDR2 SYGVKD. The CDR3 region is CAISDAAGGHREQYF. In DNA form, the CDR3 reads TGTGCCATCAGTGATGCGGCAGGGGGGCATAGGGAGCAGTACTTC.

CDR3 bases: TGTGCCAGCAGCTACACGCGGGGACAGAACACTGAAGCTTTCTTT. Translated: CASSYTRGQNTEAFF. The genes are TRBV3-1 and TRBJ1-1; D perhaps matches TRBD1 (6 bases). The ends were cut back, 5 bases at V and 1 base at J, with 14 bases in the middle. Germline V gene lookup returns CDR1 LGHDT and CDR2 YNNKEL (reference sequence). CDR3 length: 15 residues.